This T cell receptor (beta chain) came from a study of cytomegalovirus exposure and HLA in healthy donors. PCR employed 60 Vbeta and 13 Jbeta primers. Method: immunoSEQ multiplex PCR; TCRdb's copy keeps in-frame clones and lacks some. The data show 85,000 to 120,000 clones, 75% seen once. Worth noting for this clone: Its cognate antigen is unknown.

This CDR3 is built from 14 residues. Trimming stripped 2 bases from V and 2 bases from J, with 8 bases between. CDR1 is SGHAT and CDR2 is FQNNGV in the germline V gene. Study-wide results and limits: The study flagged some 170 TCR beta chains as cytomegalovirus-associated. Later analysis associated a missense DCLRE1C variant with TCR beta V- and J-gene trimming.

The source of this sequence is a middle-aged man in good health and CMV-seronegative. The J gene is TRBJ2-3, the V gene TRBV11-2; D unclear. Sequencing used PBMCs. Here the CDR3 reads CASSLPEPTDTQYF. The CDR3 nucleotides read TGTGCCAGCAGCTTACCGGAGCCCACAGATACGCAGTATTTT.